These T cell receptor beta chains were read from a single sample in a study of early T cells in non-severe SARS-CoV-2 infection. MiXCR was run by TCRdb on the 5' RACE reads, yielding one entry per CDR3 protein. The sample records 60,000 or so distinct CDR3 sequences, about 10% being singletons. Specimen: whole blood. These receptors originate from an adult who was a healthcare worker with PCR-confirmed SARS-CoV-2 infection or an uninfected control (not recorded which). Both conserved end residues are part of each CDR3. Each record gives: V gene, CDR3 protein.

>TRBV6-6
CASSTTSGGASAETQYF
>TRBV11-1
CASSSSSGGLQEQFF
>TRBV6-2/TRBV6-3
CASSGAGIIYEQYF
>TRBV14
CAASLSRAPYGYTF
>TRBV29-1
CSVAVDLPYEQYF
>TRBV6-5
CASKDSYNEQFF
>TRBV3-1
CASSQELGYEQYF
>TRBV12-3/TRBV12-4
CASSGAGGTKNIQYF
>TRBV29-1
CSVQQETQYF
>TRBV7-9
CASSLTSGSLEQYF
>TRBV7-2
CASSLPREVNEQFF
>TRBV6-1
CASSEGSAGLLRNQPQHF
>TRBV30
CAWSTSLRLFF
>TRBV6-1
CASSLTSGGTYEQYF
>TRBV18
CASSPLEDTQYF
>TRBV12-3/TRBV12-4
CASSRTGTIAKNIQYF
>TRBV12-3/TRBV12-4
CASSPLAGDHHEQYF
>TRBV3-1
CASSQEDRRRYF
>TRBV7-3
CASSLGSGARTGELFF
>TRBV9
CASSFGFGANQPQHF
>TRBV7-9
CASSLPQGDSGANVLTF
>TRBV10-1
CASSEGMGKAFF
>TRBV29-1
CSVAKDRTLNIQYF